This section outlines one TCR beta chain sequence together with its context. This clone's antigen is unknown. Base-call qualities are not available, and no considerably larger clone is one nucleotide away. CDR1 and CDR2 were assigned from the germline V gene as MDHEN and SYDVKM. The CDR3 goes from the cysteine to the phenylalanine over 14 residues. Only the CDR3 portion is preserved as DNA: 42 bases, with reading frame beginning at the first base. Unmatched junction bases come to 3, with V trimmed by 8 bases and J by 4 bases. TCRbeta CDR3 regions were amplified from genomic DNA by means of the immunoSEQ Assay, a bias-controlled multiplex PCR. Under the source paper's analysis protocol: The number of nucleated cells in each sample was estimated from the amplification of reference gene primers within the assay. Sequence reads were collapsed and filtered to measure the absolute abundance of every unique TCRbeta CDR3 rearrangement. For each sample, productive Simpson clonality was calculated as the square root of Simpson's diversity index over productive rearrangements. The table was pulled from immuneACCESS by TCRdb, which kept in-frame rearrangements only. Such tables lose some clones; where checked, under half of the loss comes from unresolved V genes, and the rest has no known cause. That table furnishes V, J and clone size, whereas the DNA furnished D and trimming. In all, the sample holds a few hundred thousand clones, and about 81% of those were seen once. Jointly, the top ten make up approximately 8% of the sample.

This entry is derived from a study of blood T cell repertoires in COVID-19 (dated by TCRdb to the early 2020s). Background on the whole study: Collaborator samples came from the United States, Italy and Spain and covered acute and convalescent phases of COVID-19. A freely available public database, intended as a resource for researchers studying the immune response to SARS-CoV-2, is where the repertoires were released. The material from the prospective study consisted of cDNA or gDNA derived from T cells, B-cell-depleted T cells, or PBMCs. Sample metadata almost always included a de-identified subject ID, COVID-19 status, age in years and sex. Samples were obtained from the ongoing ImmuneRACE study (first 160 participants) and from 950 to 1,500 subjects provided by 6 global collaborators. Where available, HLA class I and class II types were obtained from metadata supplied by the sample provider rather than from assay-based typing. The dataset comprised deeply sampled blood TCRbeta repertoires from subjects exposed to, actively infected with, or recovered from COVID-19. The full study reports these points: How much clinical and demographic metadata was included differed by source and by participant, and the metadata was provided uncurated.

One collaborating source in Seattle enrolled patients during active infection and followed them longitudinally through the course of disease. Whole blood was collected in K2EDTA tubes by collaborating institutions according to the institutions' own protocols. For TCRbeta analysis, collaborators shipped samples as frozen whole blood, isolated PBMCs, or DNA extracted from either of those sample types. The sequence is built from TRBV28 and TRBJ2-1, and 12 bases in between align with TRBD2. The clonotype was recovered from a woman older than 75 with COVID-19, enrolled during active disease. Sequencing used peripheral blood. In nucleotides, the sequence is TGTGCCAGCCGGACTAGCGGGATTTACAATGAGCAGTTCTTC. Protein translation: CASRTSGIYNEQFF. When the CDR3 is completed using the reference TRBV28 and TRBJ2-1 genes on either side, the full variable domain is DVKVTQSSRYLVKRTGEKVFLECVQDMDHENMFWYRQDPGLGLRLIYFSYDVKMKEKGDIPEGYSVSREKKERFSLILESASTNQTSMYLCASRTSGIYNEQFFGPGTRLTVL.